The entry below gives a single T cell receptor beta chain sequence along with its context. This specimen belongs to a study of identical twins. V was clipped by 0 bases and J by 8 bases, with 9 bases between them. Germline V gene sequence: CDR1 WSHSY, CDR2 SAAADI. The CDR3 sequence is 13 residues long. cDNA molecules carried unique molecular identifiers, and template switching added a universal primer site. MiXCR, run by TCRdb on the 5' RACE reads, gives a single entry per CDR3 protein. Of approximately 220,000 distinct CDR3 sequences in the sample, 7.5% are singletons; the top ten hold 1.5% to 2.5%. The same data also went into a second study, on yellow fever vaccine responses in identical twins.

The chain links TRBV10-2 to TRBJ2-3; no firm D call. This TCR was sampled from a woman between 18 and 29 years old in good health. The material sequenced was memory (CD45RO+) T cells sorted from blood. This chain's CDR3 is CASSESTVRTQYF. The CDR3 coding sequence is TGCGCCAGCAGTGAGTCGACGGTGCGTACGCAGTATTTT.